These 25 T cell receptor beta chains share one sample of origin, sequenced in a study of blood T cells in healthy people across ages. A J-beta primer mix and a sample-barcoded 5' primer were used in a second PCR of roughly 6 to 11 cycles. TCRdb redid the calling of the 5' RACE reads with MiXCR, one entry per CDR3 protein. The data contain around 800,000 distinct CDR3 sequences, around 25% of them seen just once; the ten biggest clones take up about 2.9%. The data were also submitted as part of a second study, on T cells of mothers and their children.

The sample consisted of blood. These receptors all come from a boy aged 5-17 years in good health.

There are many counts of this clonotype. The chain has TRBV7-3 and TRBJ2-5; D call uncertain. Trimming shortened V by 4 bases and J by 5 bases, and 14 bases separated the two germline ends. The CDR3 length is 14 residues. Germline V gene sequence: CDR1 SGHTA, CDR2 FQGTGA. DNA for the CDR3: TGTGCCAGCAGCTCCCTCGGCGGTCGGGAGACCCAGTACTTC. It encodes CASSSLGGRETQYF. The whole variable domain, filled in from reference TRBV7-3 and TRBJ2-5, reads GAGVSQTPSNKVTEKGKYVELRCDPISGHTALYWYRQSLGQGPEFLIYFQGTGAADDSGLPNDRFFAVRPEGSVSTLKIQRTERGDSAVYLCASSSLGGRETQYFGPGTRLLVL.

This clonotype was counted only a few times. This chain uses TRBV10-2 with TRBJ1-6; TRBD1 matches at 7 bases. The CDR3 consists of 14 residues. The V and J ends lost 8 bases and 2 bases, in that order; junction bases with no gene match: 3. The germline V gene has CDR1 WSHSY and CDR2 SAAADI. DNA of the CDR3: TGCGCCAGCGCACAGGGGACCTATAATTCACCCCTCCACTTT. Amino acids: CASAQGTYNSPLHF.

This clonotype turned up a few times. The V and J genes are TRBV7-3 and TRBJ2-5, with D unclear. The DNA end is a closer match to TRBJ2-1, so the J assignment may be wrong. This CDR3 spans 13 amino acids. Germline-derived CDR1 and CDR2 are SGHTA and FQGTGA. As DNA, the CDR3 is TGTGCCAGCAGCCTCCCAAGACGTCGGGAGCAGTTCTTC. It encodes CASSLPRRREQFF.

This clonotype was seen only a few times. The gene calls are TRBV18 and TRBJ2-7; a possible D gene is TRBD1 (5 bases). V lost 3 bases to trimming and J lost 1 base, with 10 bases between them. CDR3 length: 14 amino acids. Germline V gene data show CDR1 as KGHSH and CDR2 as LQKENI. The CDR3, as DNA: TGTGCCAGCTCACCCGTACAGGAATCCTACGAGCAGTACTTC. Translating gives CASSPVQESYEQYF.

This clonotype was counted between two and nine times. The chain joins TRBV6-5 to TRBJ2-1; TRBD2 matches 12 bases. CDR3 length equals 18 residues. Germline CDR1 MNHEY, CDR2 SVGAGI. V shed 4 bases and J 0 bases; nucleotides not matched to a gene: 7. The CDR3 is CASSSPGLAGSSYNEQFF. The CDR3 DNA reads TGTGCCAGCAGTTCTCCGGGACTAGCGGGTAGCTCCTACAATGAGCAGTTCTTC.

The CDR3 reads CAWSRGLANNEQFF. CDR3 nucleotide sequence: TGTGCCTGGAGCCGGGGGTTGGCCAACAATGAGCAGTTCTTC. The chain has TRBV30 and TRBJ2-1, with a weak D call TRBD2 (6 bases). The length of the CDR3 is 14 residues. Between the trimmed V and J ends, which lost 3 bases and 5 bases, there was a span of 14 bases. CDR1 is GTSNPN, CDR2 SVGIG, per germline (reference sequence).

There are a few counts of this clonotype. A read error may produce the germline difference seen at one junction end. CDR3 sequence reads: CASSPLAGGTYNEQFF. The CDR3 DNA reads TGTGCTAGCAGTCCACTAGCGGGGGGCACCTACAATGAGCAGTTCTTC. V usage is TRBV7-7 and J usage is TRBJ2-1; 12 nucleotides agree with TRBD2. This CDR3 comprises 16 residues. Germline CDR1 SSHAT, CDR2 FNYEAQ (reference sequence).

This clonotype was seen a few times. An end of the junction does not agree with germline; a read error may underlie this. The chain carries TRBV7-3 and TRBJ2-5, with a weak D call TRBD2 (6 bases). Germline V CDR1 and CDR2: SGHTA, FQGTGA. This CDR3 contains 17 residues. Here the CDR3 DNA reads TGTACCAGCAGCTTAACCGGGGCGGGGAGACATCAGGAGACCCAGTACTTC. This gives the protein CTSSLTGAGRHQETQYF.

The chain employs TRBV12-3 or TRBV12-4 and TRBJ2-1; a weak D match, TRBD1 (5 bases). The CDR3 extends over 12 amino acids. The V end lost 6 bases, the J end lost 9 bases, and 12 bases lay between the germline ends. This CDR3 reads CASSDPQGEQFF. The CDR3 region has the DNA TGTGCCAGCAGCGACCCCCAGGGTGAGCAGTTCTTC.

A few counts support this clonotype. The V gene is TRBV20-1, the J gene TRBJ1-4, with unresolved D. CDR3 length: 14 residues. V lost 5 bases and J lost 0, with 10 bases in between. CDR1 is DFQATT and CDR2 is SNEGSKA in the germline V gene (reference sequence). The CDR3 protein is CSAAEGPTNEKLFF. CDR3 in DNA: TGCAGTGCTGCGGAGGGCCCAACTAATGAAAAACTGTTTTTT.

This chain joins TRBV4-1 and TRBJ1-6, with 7 nucleotides matching TRBD1. The CDR3 runs 17 residues. Germline CDR1 reads MGHRA; CDR2 reads YSYEKL. The V gene end was trimmed by 0 bases and the J gene end by 7 bases; junction bases not matched to a gene: 9. Here the CDR3 DNA reads TGCGCCAGCAGCCAAGACTTACTCCGGGACAGAAATTCACCCCTCCACTTT. Its translation is CASSQDLLRDRNSPLHF.

The chain carries TRBV18 and TRBJ1-4; D is unresolved. CDR1 KGHSH and CDR2 LQKENI come from the germline V gene. The CDR3 totals 15 residues. The V gene lost 3 bases and the J gene lost 0 bases, with 8 bases spanning the gap. CDR3 amino acids: CASSPPLSTNEKLFF. CDR3 in DNA: TGTGCCAGCTCACCGCCCCTTTCAACTAATGAAAAACTGTTTTTT.

This clonotype has a single count. V gene TRBV3-1 combines with J gene TRBJ2-1, with D possibly being TRBD2 (5 bases). Trimming removed 1 base at V and 3 bases at J, with 16 bases between. Germline lookup yields CDR1 LGHDT and CDR2 YNNKEL (reference sequence). This CDR3 is built from 17 residues. CDR3 amino acids: CASSQVLRLAGYNEQFF. The CDR3, as DNA: TGTGCCAGCAGCCAAGTTCTGCGGTTGGCGGGCTACAATGAGCAGTTCTTC.

Written as DNA, the CDR3 is TGCGCCAGCAGCCAAGTTTTTCGGACTAGCGGGGAGGGAAACGAGCAGTACTTC. It is translated as CASSQVFRTSGEGNEQYF. J is TRBJ2-7 and V is TRBV4-1, with 12 bases that match TRBD2. The germline V gene encodes CDR1 MGHRA and CDR2 YSYEKL. Trimming at V came to 1 base and at J to 5 bases, leaving 12 bases not matched to a gene. There are 18 residues in the CDR3.

The chain is built from TRBV5-1 and TRBJ2-1; 10 bases map to TRBD2. Losses at the gene ends were 1 base for V and 7 bases for J; bases not matched to a gene: 8. Germline V gene lookup returns CDR1 SGHRS and CDR2 YFSETQ. The CDR3 consists of 16 residues. The DNA for the CDR3 is TGCGCCAGCAGCTTGTCTCCGTCTAGCGGGAGTAATGAGCAGTTCTTC. It specifies CASSLSPSSGSNEQFF.

This clonotype has just a few counts. The rearrangement uses TRBV7-9 and TRBJ1-4, with D maybe TRBD1 (6 bases). Trimming cost V 7 bases and J 5 bases, with 11 bases left between them. CDR1 and CDR2 from the germline V gene are SEHNR and FQNEAQ (reference sequence). The CDR3 has 13 amino acids. DNA of the CDR3: TGTGCCAGCACCATTGGGGGCAATGAAAAACTGTTTTTT. Its translation: CASTIGGNEKLFF.

The chain recombines TRBV30 with TRBJ2-3; 8 bases are shared with TRBD1. The trim removed 0 bases at V and 2 bases at J, leaving 1 base unmatched. The CDR3 is 14 amino acids. The germline V gene has CDR1 GTSNPN and CDR2 SVGIG (reference sequence). The CDR3 DNA follows: TGTGCCTGGAGTGTACAGGGGGTCACAGATACGCAGTATTTT. Its protein product is CAWSVQGVTDTQYF.

This clonotype was seen a handful of times. The chain employs TRBV18 and TRBJ1-4; 10 bases line up with TRBD1. Germline assignment: CDR1 KGHSH and CDR2 LQKENI. Unmatched junction bases numbered 6, after V lost 6 bases and J lost 8 bases. This CDR3 region has 14 residues. The CDR3 region has the DNA TGTGCCAGCTCCCCGGGACAGGGGCCCGAAAAACTGTTTTTT. It yields the protein CASSPGQGPEKLFF.

About this clonotype: The CDR3 does not end in the conserved phenylalanine or tryptophan, so this is likely a read error. J is TRBJ1-1 and V is TRBV6-5; D might be TRBD1 (5 bases). This CDR3 spans 14 amino acids. CDR1 and CDR2 from the germline V gene are MNHEY and SVGAGI. Trimming took off 7 bases at V and 0 bases at J, with 12 bases between the two ends. CDR3 region: CASTGGTMNTEAFV. DNA for the CDR3: TGTGCCAGCACTGGAGGGACCATGAACACTGAAGCTTTCGTT.

The rearrangement links TRBV6-5 to TRBJ1-5; maybe TRBD1 (6 bases). Germline CDR1 is MNHEY and CDR2 is SVGAGI. With 6 bases removed from V and 6 bases from J, the gap between germline ends came to 18 bases. This CDR3 contains 15 residues. The CDR3 reads CASSPSRGGLQPQHF. The CDR3 bases are TGTGCCAGCAGCCCATCTAGGGGGGGTCTTCAGCCCCAGCATTTT.

Points on this clonotype: A read error may account for a junction end that differs from germline. The V gene is TRBV7-3, the J gene TRBJ2-3; D call uncertain. CDR1 is SGHTA and CDR2 is FQGTGA in the germline V gene. The CDR3 consists of 15 residues. The CDR3 loop is CASSLVPESTDMQYF. The CDR3 region has the DNA TGTGCCAGCAGCTTAGTTCCGGAATCCACAGATATGCAGTATTTT. Full variable domain (missing parts from reference TRBV7-3 and TRBJ2-3): GAGVSQTPSNKVTEKGKYVELRCDPISGHTALYWYRQSLGQGPEFLIYFQGTGAADDSGLPNDRFFAVRPEGSVSTLKIQRTERGDSAVYLCASSLVPESTDMQYFGPGTRLTVL.

The rearrangement links TRBV18 to TRBJ1-2, with 8 bases lining up with TRBD1. The junction had 7 bases not matched to a gene; V was cut back by 3 bases and J by 4 bases. Germline V lookup: CDR1 KGHSH, CDR2 LQKENI. The CDR3 is 15 residues long. The CDR3 DNA follows: TGTGCCAGCTCACCCGACAGGGGTTATTCCTATGGCTACACCTTC. Translation gives CASSPDRGYSYGYTF.

This clonotype was counted between two and nine times. The chain uses TRBV2 and TRBJ2-5; TRBD2 matches at 7 bases. The J call may be wrong; the DNA end is better matched by TRBJ2-7. The CDR3 consists of 14 residues. Germline loops: CDR1 SNHLY, CDR2 FYNNEI. The CDR3 sequence: CASRRTSGSYEQYF. CDR3 coding DNA: TGTGCCAGCAGGCGGACTAGTGGCTCCTACGAGCAGTACTTC.

This clonotype has a handful of counts. V gene TRBV7-2 combines with J gene TRBJ1-3; TRBD1 matches at 10 bases. The CDR3 has 15 amino acids. After removal of 5 bases from V and 2 bases from J, the junction contained 3 bases not matched to a gene. Germline V lookup: CDR1 SGHTA, CDR2 FQGNSA. CDR3 region: CASSPGQGAGNTIYF. DNA for the CDR3: TGTGCCAGCAGCCCCGGACAGGGGGCTGGAAACACCATATATTTT.

V and J are TRBV15 and TRBJ2-5; 7 nucleotides align to TRBD2. CDR3 length: 16 residues. Germline V CDR1 and CDR2: LNHNV, YYDKDF (reference sequence). Losses at the gene ends were 4 bases for V and 5 bases for J; bases not matched to a gene: 13. The CDR3 loop is CATSIPSGVGWETQYF. The CDR3 region has the DNA TGTGCCACCAGCATTCCAAGCGGGGTTGGGTGGGAGACCCAGTACTTC.